The 20 T cell receptor beta chains in this list originate from one sample, sequenced in a study of beta chain features in type 1 diabetes. Expressed TCRB transcripts were sequenced because the entire RNA isolate underwent reverse transcription. Profiling relied on immunoSEQ multiplex PCR, and the TCRdb table lists in-frame clones only, not all of them. The sample consists of under 200,000 clones, roughly 9.1% of them appearing once. Sequencing used central memory CD4+ T cells from blood. The receptors shown here come from a woman between 18 and 29 years old in good health.

The chain carries TRBV5-1 and TRBJ2-7; weak D call: TRBD1 (6 bases). Germline lookup yields CDR1 SGHRS and CDR2 YFSETQ. Trimming stripped 1 base from V and 4 bases from J, with 12 bases between. The CDR3 is made up of 14 amino acids. Here the CDR3 reads CASSLPDRRYEQYF. Written as DNA, the CDR3 is TGCGCCAGCAGCTTGCCTGACAGGCGATACGAGCAGTACTTC.

This sequence joins TRBV4-2 and TRBJ1-2, with no clear D. The V gene lost 0 bases and the J gene lost 8 bases, with 16 bases spanning the gap. Per the germline V gene, CDR1 is LGHNA and CDR2 is YNFKEQ. CDR3 length equals 15 residues. The CDR3 region has the DNA TGTGCCAGCAGCCAAGATCTAGAGGCGGTATGGGGCTACACCTTC. It translates to CASSQDLEAVWGYTF.

This chain joins TRBV5-1 and TRBJ2-1; no clear D gene. CDR1 and CDR2 (germline): SGHRS, YFSETQ. This CDR3 spans 16 amino acids. Trimming removed 0 bases at V and 8 bases at J, with 18 bases between. The CDR3 DNA reads as TGCGCCAGCAGCTTGGATGGGTCTAGTTTAGTTCATGAGCAGTTCTTC. Protein sequence: CASSLDGSSLVHEQFF.

This clone was seen more than once but under ten times. V and J are TRBV30 and TRBJ2-6; 10 bases fit TRBD1. The V gene end was trimmed by 8 bases and the J gene end by 0 bases; junction bases not matched to a gene: 4. The CDR3 spans 15 residues. The V gene's germline CDR1 is GTSNPN and CDR2 SVGIG (reference sequence). The CDR3 region has the DNA TGTGCCCGTGGACAGGGGGGCTCTGGGGCCAACGTCCTGACTTTC. Translating gives CARGQGGSGANVLTF.

V usage is TRBV11-3 and J usage is TRBJ2-5; D is unclear. Germline lookup yields CDR1 SGHNT and CDR2 YENEEA. CDR3 length equals 14 residues. Trimming stripped 2 bases from V and 5 bases from J, with 12 bases between. CDR3 sequence (DNA): TGTGCCAGCAGCTTATTGTTGTCTCGGGAGACCCAGTACTTC. Amino acids: CASSLLLSRETQYF. The full variable domain, with the rest looked up from reference TRBV11-3 and TRBJ2-5, is EAGVVQSPRYKIIEKKQPVAFWCNPISGHNTLYWYLQNLGQGPELLIRYENEEAVDDSQLPKDRFSAERLKGVDSTLKIQPAELGDSAVYLCASSLLLSRETQYFGPGTRLLVL.

The V and J genes are TRBV6-6 and TRBJ2-1, with a weak D call TRBD1 (6 bases). V was clipped by 4 bases and J by 2 bases, with 9 bases between them. CDR3 size: 14 residues. Germline V gives CDR1 MNHNY, CDR2 SVGAGI (reference sequence). The CDR3 is CASSSTGAYNEQFF. CDR3 DNA: TGTGCCAGCAGTTCGACAGGAGCCTACAATGAGCAGTTCTTC.

The chain is built from TRBV4-1 and TRBJ2-7; a weak D match, TRBD2 (5 bases). The length of the CDR3 is 16 residues. V lost 4 bases and J 4 bases, leaving 20 bases between the germline ends. The V gene's germline CDR1 is MGHRA and CDR2 YSYEKL. The CDR3 loop reads CASSLAQRNPRYEQYF. The CDR3 DNA is TGCGCCAGCAGCCTCGCTCAGCGGAACCCCAGGTACGAGCAGTACTTC.

In DNA form, the CDR3 reads TGTGCCAGCAGCTTGGAACACAGCACAGATACGCAGTATTTT. This gives the protein CASSLEHSTDTQYF. This chain links TRBV5-4 with TRBJ2-3, with D uncertain. V was clipped by 0 bases and J by 0 bases, with 5 bases between them. The germline V gene has CDR1 SGHNT and CDR2 YYREEE (reference sequence). The CDR3 extends over 14 amino acids.

V usage is TRBV7-2 and J usage is TRBJ2-7; 10 nucleotides align to TRBD2. Trimming cost V 11 bases and J 5 bases; bases outside gene matches: 9. The CDR3 runs 13 residues. Germline CDR1 SGHTA, CDR2 FQGNSA. As DNA, the CDR3 is TGTACCTCAGCGGGGGGGCCGGGAGACGAGCAGTACTTC. Amino acids: CTSAGGPGDEQYF.

This clone was observed a single time. The genes are TRBV2 and TRBJ1-4; 7 bases agree with TRBD1. Germline V CDR1 and CDR2: SNHLY, FYNNEI. This CDR3 comprises 15 residues. V lost 3 bases and J lost 6; bases outside the gene matches: 7. CDR3 in amino acids: CASSDPRQGDEKLFF. The CDR3 DNA follows: TGTGCCAGCAGTGATCCCCGACAGGGAGATGAAAAACTGTTTTTT.

This clone came up a few times. This rearrangement joins TRBV9 to TRBJ2-3, with TRBD2 matching over 14 bases. J was trimmed by 5 bases and V by 4 bases; bases with no gene match: 6. The CDR3 sequence is 16 residues long. Germline CDR1 reads SGDLS; CDR2 reads YYNGEE. The CDR3 sequence: CASSSTSGGAQDTQYF. DNA of the CDR3: TGTGCCAGCAGCTCGACTAGCGGGGGGGCCCAAGATACGCAGTATTTT.

The chain carries TRBV5-1 and TRBJ2-5; 11 nucleotides match TRBD1. V trimming: 4 bases; J trimming: 5 bases; junction bases outside the gene matches: 10. Per the germline V gene, CDR1 is SGHRS and CDR2 is YFSETQ. CDR3 length: 16 amino acids. The CDR3 sequence is CASSPGTGGKRETQYF. CDR3 DNA sequence: TGCGCCAGCAGCCCAGGGACAGGGGGAAAGCGGGAGACCCAGTACTTC. Together with reference TRBV5-1 and TRBJ2-5, the CDR3 gives the full variable domain: KAGVTQTPRYLIKTRGQQVTLSCSPISGHRSVSWYQQTPGQGLQFLFEYFSETQRNKGNFPGRFSGRQFSNSRSEMNVSTLELGDSALYLCASSPGTGGKRETQYFGPGTRLLVL.

Worth noting for this clone: Distinct nucleotide sequences in the sample also encode this CDR3. The CDR3 loop reads CASSSRDRGQETQYF. The CDR3 DNA sequence: TGTGCCAGCAGCTCCCGCGACAGGGGACAAGAGACCCAGTACTTC. The chain links TRBV6-6 to TRBJ2-5; the match to TRBD1 covers 8 bases. Germline assignment: CDR1 MNHNY and CDR2 SVGAGI (reference sequence). The CDR3 extends over 15 amino acids. V lost 6 bases, J lost 2 bases, and 8 bases stayed unmatched.

This clone was recorded a few times. This rearrangement joins TRBV7-9 to TRBJ1-1, with 8 bases fitting TRBD1. Germline CDR1 SEHNR, CDR2 FQNEAQ (reference sequence). J lost 1 base, V lost 5 bases, and 9 bases had no gene match. This CDR3 contains 16 residues. CDR3 nucleotides: TGTGCCAGCAGCGCTCACCCCGGACAGGGGAACACTGAAGCTTTCTTT. Translating gives CASSAHPGQGNTEAFF.

This clone appeared a few times. The rearrangement uses TRBV5-1 and TRBJ1-2, with 10 bases identical to TRBD1. Trimming took 6 bases from V and 8 from J; bases not matched to a gene: 10. This CDR3 spans 14 amino acids. Per germline, CDR1 SGHRS and CDR2 YFSETQ. CDR3 protein: CASTPGQGMEGYTF. The DNA of the CDR3 is TGCGCCAGCACCCCGGGACAGGGGATGGAGGGCTACACCTTC.

This clone was detected a few times. Additional DNA sequences in this sample encode the identical CDR3. The chain has TRBV7-2 and TRBJ1-4; a weak D match, TRBD1 (6 bases). Between the trimmed V and J ends, which lost 3 bases and 5 bases, there was a span of 10 bases. Germline CDR1 reads SGHTA; CDR2 reads FQGNSA. The CDR3 is 14 amino acids. Here the CDR3 DNA reads TGTGCCAGCAGCTTCCAGGGGTCCAATGAAAAACTGTTTTTT. Protein product: CASSFQGSNEKLFF.

The rearrangement uses TRBV18 and TRBJ2-7; D might be TRBD2 (5 bases). With 6 bases removed from V and 5 bases from J, the gap between germline ends came to 17 bases. CDR3 length: 14 amino acids. Germline V gene data show CDR1 as KGHSH and CDR2 as LQKENI. The CDR3 DNA follows: TGTGCCAGCTCTCGAGGGTTGGTCCCGAACGAGCAGTACTTC. Amino acids: CASSRGLVPNEQYF.

This clone was observed a handful of times. The J gene is TRBJ1-4, the V gene TRBV5-1; D is perhaps TRBD1 (6 bases). Trimming shortened V by 0 bases and J by 8 bases, and 14 bases separated the two germline ends. This CDR3 contains 15 residues. CDR1 and CDR2 (germline): SGHRS, YFSETQ. DNA for the CDR3: TGCGCCAGCAGCTTGGGGTCACAGGGACGGGAAAAACTGTTTTTT. Encoded protein: CASSLGSQGREKLFF.

This clone was detected a few times. The rearrangement joins TRBV18 to TRBJ2-3; D possibly corresponds to TRBD2 (5 bases). Germline loops: CDR1 KGHSH, CDR2 LQKENI. Trimming pared 4 bases from V and 6 bases from J, leaving 17 bases between. The CDR3 is 15 residues long. The DNA for the CDR3 is TGTGCCAGCTCACTTGGTGCTAGCCCGGGGGATACGCAGTATTTT. It codes for CASSLGASPGDTQYF.

This chain uses TRBV30 with TRBJ1-4, with unresolved D. The CDR3 is 14 amino acids. CDR1 and CDR2 (germline): GTSNPN, SVGIG (reference sequence). Trimming removed 5 bases from V and 4 bases from J, with 14 bases in between. The CDR3 protein is CAWGLLGLNEKLFF. Here the CDR3 DNA reads TGTGCCTGGGGGCTCTTGGGCCTTAATGAAAAACTGTTTTTT.